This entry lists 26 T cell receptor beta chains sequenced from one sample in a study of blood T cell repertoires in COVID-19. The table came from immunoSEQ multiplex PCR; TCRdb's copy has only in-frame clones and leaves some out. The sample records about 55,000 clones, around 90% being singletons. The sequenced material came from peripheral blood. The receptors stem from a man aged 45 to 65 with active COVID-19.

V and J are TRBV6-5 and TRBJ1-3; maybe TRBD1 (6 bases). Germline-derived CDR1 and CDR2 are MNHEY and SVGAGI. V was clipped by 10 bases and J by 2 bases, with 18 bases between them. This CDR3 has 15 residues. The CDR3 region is CATGQGQRTGNTIYF. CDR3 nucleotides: TGTGCCACTGGGCAGGGGCAACGAACTGGAAACACCATATATTTT.

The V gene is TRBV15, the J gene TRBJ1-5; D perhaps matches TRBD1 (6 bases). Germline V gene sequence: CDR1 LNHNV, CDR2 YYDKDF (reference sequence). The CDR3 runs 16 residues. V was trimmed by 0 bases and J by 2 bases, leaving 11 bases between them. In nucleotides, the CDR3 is TGTGCCACCAGCAGAGAAGGCAGGGGTGGCAATCAGCCCCAGCATTTT. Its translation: CATSREGRGGNQPQHF. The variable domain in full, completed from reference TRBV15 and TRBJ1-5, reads DAMVIQNPRYQVTQFGKPVTLSCSQTLNHNVMYWYQQKSSQAPKLLFHYYDKDFNNEADTPDNFQSRRPNTSFCFLDIRSPGLGDTAMYLCATSREGRGGNQPQHFGDGTRLSIL.

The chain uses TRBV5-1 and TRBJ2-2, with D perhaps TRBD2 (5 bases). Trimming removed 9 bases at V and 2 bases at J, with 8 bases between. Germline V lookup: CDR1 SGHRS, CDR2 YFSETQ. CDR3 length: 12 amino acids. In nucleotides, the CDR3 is TGCGCCATTACTAGTAACACCGGGGAGCTGTTTTTT. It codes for CAITSNTGELFF.

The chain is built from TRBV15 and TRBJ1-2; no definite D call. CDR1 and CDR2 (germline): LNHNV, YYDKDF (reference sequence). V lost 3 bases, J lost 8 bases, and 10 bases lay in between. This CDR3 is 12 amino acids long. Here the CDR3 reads CATSRGGEGYTF. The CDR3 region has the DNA TGTGCCACCAGCAGGGGAGGTGAGGGCTACACCTTC.

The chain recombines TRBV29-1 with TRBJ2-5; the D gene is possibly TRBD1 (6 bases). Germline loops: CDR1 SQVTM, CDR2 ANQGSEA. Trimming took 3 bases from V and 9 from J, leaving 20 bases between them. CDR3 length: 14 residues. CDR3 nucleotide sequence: TGCAGCGTTGAGTTGGGGCAGGGGCTTGGGCCCCAGTACTTC. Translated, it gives CSVELGQGLGPQYF.

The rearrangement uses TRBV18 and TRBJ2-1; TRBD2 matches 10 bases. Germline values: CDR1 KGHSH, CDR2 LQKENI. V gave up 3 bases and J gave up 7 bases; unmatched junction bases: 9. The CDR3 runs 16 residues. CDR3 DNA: TGTGCCAGCTCACCGAGGACTAGCGGCAACGGGAATGAGCAGTTCTTC. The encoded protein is CASSPRTSGNGNEQFF.

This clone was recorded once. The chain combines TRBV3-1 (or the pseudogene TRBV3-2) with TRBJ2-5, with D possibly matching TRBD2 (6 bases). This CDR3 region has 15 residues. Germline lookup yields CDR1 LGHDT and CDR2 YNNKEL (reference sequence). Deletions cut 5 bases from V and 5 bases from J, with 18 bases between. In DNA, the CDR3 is TGTGCCAGCAGCGTGGACATTGGGCGGGATGAGACCCAGTACTTC. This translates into CASSVDIGRDETQYF.

The chain's CDR3 is CAISELAGGNEQFF. The CDR3 bases are TGTGCCATCAGTGAACTAGCGGGAGGTAATGAGCAGTTCTTC. V is TRBV10-3 and J is TRBJ2-1, with TRBD2 identical over 12 bases. V was clipped by 3 bases and J by 7 bases; unmatched bases: 1. CDR3 length: 14 residues. Germline CDR1 reads ENHRY; CDR2 reads SYGVKD.

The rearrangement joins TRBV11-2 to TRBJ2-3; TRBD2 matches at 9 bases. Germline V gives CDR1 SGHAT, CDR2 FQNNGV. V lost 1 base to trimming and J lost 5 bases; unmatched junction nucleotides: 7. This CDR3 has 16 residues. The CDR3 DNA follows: TGTGCCAGCAGCTTAGTCGGGGGACTAGCTCAAGATACGCAGTATTTT. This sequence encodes CASSLVGGLAQDTQYF.

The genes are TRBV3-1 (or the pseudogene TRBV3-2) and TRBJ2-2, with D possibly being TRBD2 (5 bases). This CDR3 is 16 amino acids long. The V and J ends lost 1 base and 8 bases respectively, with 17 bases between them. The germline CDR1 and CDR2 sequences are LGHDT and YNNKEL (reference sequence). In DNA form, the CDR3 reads TGTGCCAGCAGCCAAGGGTCCCTAGAGGGTATAGGGGAGCTGTTTTTT. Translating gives CASSQGSLEGIGELFF.

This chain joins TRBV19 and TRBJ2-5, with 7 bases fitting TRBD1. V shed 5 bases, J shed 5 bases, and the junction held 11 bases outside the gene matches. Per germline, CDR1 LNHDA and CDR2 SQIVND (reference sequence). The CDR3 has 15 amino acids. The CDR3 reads CASSPRTGQGETQYF. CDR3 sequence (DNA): TGTGCCAGTAGTCCTAGGACAGGTCAGGGGGAGACCCAGTACTTC.

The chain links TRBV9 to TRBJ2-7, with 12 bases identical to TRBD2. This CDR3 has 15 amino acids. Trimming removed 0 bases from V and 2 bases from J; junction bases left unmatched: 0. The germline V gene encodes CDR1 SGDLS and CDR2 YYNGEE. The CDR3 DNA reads TGTGCCAGCAGCGTAGGACTAGCGGGAGCCTACGAGCAGTACTTC. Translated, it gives CASSVGLAGAYEQYF.

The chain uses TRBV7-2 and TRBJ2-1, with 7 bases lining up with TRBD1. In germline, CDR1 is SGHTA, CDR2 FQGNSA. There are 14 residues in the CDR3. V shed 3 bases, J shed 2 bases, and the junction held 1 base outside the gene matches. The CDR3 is CASSFQGAYNEQFF. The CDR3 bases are TGTGCCAGCAGCTTTCAGGGGGCCTACAATGAGCAGTTCTTC.

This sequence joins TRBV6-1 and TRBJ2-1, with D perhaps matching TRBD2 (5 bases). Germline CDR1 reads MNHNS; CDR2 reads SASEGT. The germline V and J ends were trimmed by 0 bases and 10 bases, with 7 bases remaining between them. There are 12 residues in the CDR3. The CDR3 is CASSEARGEQFF. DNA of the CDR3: TGTGCCAGCAGTGAAGCGCGAGGGGAGCAGTTCTTC.

The CDR3 protein is CASSLSWAGGVAFF. CDR3 sequence (DNA): TGTGCCAGCAGTTTATCTTGGGCAGGGGGCGTAGCTTTCTTT. The V gene is TRBV27, the J gene TRBJ1-1, with 8 bases identical to TRBD1. Trimming at V came to 0 bases and at J to 10 bases, leaving 7 bases not matched to a gene. The CDR3 extends over 14 amino acids. The germline CDR1 and CDR2 sequences are MNHEY and SMNVEV (reference sequence).

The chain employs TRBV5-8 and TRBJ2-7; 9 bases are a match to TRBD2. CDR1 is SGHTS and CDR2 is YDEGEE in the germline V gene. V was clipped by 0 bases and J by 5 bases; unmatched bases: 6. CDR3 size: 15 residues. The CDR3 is CASSLVGLATHEQYF. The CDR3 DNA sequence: TGTGCCAGCAGCTTGGTGGGACTAGCTACCCACGAGCAGTACTTC.

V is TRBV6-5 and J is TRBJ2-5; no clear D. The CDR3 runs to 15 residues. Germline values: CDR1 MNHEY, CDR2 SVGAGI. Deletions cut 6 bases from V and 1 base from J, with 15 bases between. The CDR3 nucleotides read TGTGCCAGCAGCCCCGGTCTTCCACTCCAAGAGACCCAGTACTTC. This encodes CASSPGLPLQETQYF.

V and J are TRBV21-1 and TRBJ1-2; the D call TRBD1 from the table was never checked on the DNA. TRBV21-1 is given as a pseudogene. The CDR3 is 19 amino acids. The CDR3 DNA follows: TGTGCCAGCAGCCCACAACTAAACCCACCGGGACAGGGGCCGCATGGCTACACCTTC. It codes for CASSPQLNPPGQGPHGYTF.

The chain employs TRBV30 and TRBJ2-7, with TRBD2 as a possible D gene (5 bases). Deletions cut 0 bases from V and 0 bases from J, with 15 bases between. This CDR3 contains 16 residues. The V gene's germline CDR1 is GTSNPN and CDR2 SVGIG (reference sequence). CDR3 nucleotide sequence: TGTGCCTGGAGTGTGGGCTTCGGGGTCAGCTCCTACGAGCAGTACTTC. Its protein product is CAWSVGFGVSSYEQYF.

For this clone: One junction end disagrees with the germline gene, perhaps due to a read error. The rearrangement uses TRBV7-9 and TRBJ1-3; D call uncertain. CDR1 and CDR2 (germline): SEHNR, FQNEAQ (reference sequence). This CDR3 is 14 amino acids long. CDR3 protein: CASSLKVDSPILNF. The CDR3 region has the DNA TGTGCCAGCAGCTTAAAAGTGGACTCCCCAATATTGAATTTT.

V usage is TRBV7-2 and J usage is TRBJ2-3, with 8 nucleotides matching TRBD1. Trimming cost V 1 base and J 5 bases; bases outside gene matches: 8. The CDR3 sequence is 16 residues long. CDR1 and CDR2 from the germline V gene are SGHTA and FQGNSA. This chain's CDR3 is CASSLVSGGSVDTQYF. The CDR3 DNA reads TGTGCCAGCAGCTTAGTGTCAGGGGGCTCGGTAGATACGCAGTATTTT.

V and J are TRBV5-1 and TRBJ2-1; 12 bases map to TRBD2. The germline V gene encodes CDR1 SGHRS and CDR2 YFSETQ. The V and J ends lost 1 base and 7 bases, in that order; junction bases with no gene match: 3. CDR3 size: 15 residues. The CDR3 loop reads CASSLPSGGANEQFF. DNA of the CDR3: TGCGCCAGCAGCTTGCCTAGCGGGGGGGCAAATGAGCAGTTCTTC.

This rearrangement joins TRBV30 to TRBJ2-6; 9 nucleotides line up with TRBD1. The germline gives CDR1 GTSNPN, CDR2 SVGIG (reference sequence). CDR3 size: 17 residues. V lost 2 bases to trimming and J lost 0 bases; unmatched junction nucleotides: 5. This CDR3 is CAWSRDRVNSGANVLTF. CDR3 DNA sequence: TGTGCCTGGAGTAGGGACAGGGTAAACTCTGGGGCCAACGTCCTGACTTTC. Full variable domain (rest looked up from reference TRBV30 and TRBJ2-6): SQTIHQWPATLVQPVGSPLSLECTVEGTSNPNLYWYRQAAGRGLQLLFYSVGIGQISSEVPQNLSASRPQDRQFILSSKKLLLSDSGFYLCAWSRDRVNSGANVLTFGAGSRLTVL.

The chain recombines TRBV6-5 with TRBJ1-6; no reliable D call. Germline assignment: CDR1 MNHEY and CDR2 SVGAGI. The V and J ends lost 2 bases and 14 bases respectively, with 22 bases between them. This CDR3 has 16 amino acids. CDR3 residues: CASSYDPGPVLVSLHF. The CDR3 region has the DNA TGTGCCAGCAGTTACGACCCGGGTCCGGTTCTGGTTTCCCTCCACTTT.

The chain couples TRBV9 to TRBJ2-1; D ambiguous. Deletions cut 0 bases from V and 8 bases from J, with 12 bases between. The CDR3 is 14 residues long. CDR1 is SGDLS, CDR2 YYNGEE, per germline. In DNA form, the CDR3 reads TGTGCCAGCAGCGTAGCCACTTTTTCGGATGAGCAGTTCTTC. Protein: CASSVATFSDEQFF. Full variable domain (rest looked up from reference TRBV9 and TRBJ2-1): DSGVTQTPKHLITATGQRVTLRCSPRSGDLSVYWYQQSLDQGLQFLIQYYNGEERAKGNILERFSAQQFPDLHSELNLSSLELGDSALYFCASSVATFSDEQFFGPGTRLTVL.

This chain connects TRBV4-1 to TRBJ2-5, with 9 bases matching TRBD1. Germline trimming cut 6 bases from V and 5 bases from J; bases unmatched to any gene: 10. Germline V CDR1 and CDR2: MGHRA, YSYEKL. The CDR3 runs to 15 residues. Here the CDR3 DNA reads TGCGCCAGCAGTTCCGAGGGGACAGGGAGGGAGACCCAGTACTTC. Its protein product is CASSSEGTGRETQYF.